This entry is about one T cell receptor (beta chain). Its antigen is still unknown. PCR employed 60 Vbeta and 13 Jbeta primers. The data were produced by immunoSEQ multiplex PCR, yet TCRdb's version contains in-frame clones alone and is incomplete. The sample holds more than 95,000 clones; over 60% are singletons and the top ten take about 13%. The V gene lost 9 bases and the J gene lost 7 bases, with 16 bases spanning the gap. The CDR3 sequence is 13 residues long. The germline CDR1 and CDR2 sequences are MNHEY and SMNVEV (reference sequence). These data originate in a study of cytomegalovirus exposure and HLA in healthy donors. General study findings and limits: The authors later linked a missense DCLRE1C variant to TCR beta V- and J-gene trimming.

This TCR was recovered from a woman aged 55-70 years in good health and CMV-seropositive. The rearrangement links TRBV27 to TRBJ2-1; D gene ambiguous. Specimen: PBMCs. Here the CDR3 DNA reads TGTGCCAGTCCGCCCCTAGGTGGGAATGAGCAGTTCTTC. It encodes CASPPLGGNEQFF.